This record concerns one TCR beta chain sequence. Its antigen is not known. This entry belongs to a study of T cells after yellow fever vaccination. Study background: Preparation of fractions with low cell numbers was performed using SMART-Seq v4 Ultra Low Input. General study results and limits: CD4 and CD8 compartments shared a small share of clonotypes.

Per germline, CDR1 SGHDT and CDR2 YYEEEE. Losses at the gene ends were 2 bases for V and 9 bases for J; bases not matched to a gene: 11. There are 15 residues in the CDR3. One entry per CDR3 protein, called by TCRdb with MiXCR from the 5' RACE reads. The table records hundreds of thousands of distinct CDR3 sequences, less than 15% of them present only once. This chain links TRBV5-6 with TRBJ2-5; 9 positions match TRBD1. The source is a man aged 25 to 40 who received the YFV17D yellow fever vaccine. Sequences were derived from PBMCs, sampled on the day of the yellow fever booster vaccination. The CDR3 DNA sequence: TGTGCCAGCAGCTTCCAGGGACAGGGTCCTCTACCCCAGTACTTC. As protein: CASSFQGQGPLPQYF.